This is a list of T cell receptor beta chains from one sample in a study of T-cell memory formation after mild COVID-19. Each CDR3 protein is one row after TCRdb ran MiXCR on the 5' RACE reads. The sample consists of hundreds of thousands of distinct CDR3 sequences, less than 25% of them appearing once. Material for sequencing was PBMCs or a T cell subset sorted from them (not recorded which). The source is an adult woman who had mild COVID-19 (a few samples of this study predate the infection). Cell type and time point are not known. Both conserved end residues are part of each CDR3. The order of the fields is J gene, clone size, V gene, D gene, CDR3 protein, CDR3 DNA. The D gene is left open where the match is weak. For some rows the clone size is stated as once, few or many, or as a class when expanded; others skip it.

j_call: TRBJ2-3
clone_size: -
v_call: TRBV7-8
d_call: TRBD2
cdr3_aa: CASSLDWRELADTQYF
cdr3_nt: TGTGCCAGCAGCTTAGATTGGCGGGAGCTCGCAGATACGCAGTATTTT

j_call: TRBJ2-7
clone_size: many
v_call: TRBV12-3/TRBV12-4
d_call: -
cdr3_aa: CASSVTGTPTSYEQYF
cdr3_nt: TGTGCCAGCAGCGTGACCGGGACACCAACCTCCTACGAGCAGTACTTC

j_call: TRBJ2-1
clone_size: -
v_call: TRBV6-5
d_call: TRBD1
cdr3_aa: CASSYSRQGNNEQFF
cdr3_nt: TGTGCCAGCAGTTACTCAAGACAGGGGAACAATGAGCAGTTCTTC

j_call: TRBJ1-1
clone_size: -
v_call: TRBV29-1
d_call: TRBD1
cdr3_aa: CSDYRGMNTEAFF
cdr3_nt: TGCAGCGATTACAGGGGAATGAACACTGAAGCTTTCTTT

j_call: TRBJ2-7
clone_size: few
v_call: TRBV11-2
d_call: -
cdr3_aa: CASSLGVGGLGYEQYF
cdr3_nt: TGTGCCAGCAGCTTAGGAGTGGGGGGATTGGGGTACGAGCAGTACTTC

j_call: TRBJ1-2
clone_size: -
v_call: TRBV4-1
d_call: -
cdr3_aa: CASSQDGFFYGYTF
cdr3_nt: TGCGCCAGCAGCCAAGATGGGTTTTTCTATGGCTACACCTTC

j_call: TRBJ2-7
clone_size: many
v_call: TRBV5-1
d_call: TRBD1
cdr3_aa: CASSWTGGAYEQYF
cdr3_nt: TGCGCCAGCAGCTGGACAGGGGGGGCCTACGAGCAGTACTTC

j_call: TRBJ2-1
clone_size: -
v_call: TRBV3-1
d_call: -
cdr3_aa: CASSSYGGPSYNEQFF
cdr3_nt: TGTGCCAGCAGCAGTTACGGGGGGCCCTCCTACAATGAGCAGTTCTTC

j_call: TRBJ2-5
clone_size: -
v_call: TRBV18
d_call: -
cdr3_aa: CASSPPQGWETQYF
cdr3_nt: TGTGCCAGCTCACCACCGCAGGGGTGGGAGACCCAGTACTTC

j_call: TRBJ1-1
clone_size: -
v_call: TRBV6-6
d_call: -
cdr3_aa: CASALVTEAFF
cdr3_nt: TGTGCCAGCGCCTTAGTCACTGAAGCTTTCTTT

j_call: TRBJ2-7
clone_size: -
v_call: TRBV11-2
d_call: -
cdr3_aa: CASSLEGGGSPLGQYF
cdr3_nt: TGTGCCAGCAGCTTAGAGGGCGGGGGCTCCCCCTTAGGACAGTACTTC

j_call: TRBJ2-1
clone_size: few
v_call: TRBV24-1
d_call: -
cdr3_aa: CATSGTYNEQFF
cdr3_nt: TGTGCCACCAGTGGGACTTACAATGAGCAGTTCTTC

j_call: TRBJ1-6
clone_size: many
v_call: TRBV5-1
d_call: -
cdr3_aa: CASSLAAGMGSPLHF
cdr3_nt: TGCGCCAGCAGCTTGGCCGCGGGGATGGGCTCACCCCTCCACTTT

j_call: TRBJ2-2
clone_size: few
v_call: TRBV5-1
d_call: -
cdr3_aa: CASSLAELQTGELFF
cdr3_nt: TGCGCCAGCAGCTTGGCTGAGCTACAGACCGGGGAGCTGTTTTTT

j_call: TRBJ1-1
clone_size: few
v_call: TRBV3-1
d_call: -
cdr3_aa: CASSQDKGATEAFF
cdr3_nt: TGTGCCAGCAGCCAAGATAAGGGCGCGACTGAAGCTTTCTTT

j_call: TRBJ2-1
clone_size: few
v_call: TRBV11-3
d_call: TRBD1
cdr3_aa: CASSSRTGGNEQFF
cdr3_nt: TGTGCCAGCAGCTCCCGGACAGGGGGCAATGAGCAGTTCTTC